The clone carrying this TCR beta chain has just one count. The antigen remains unidentified. This sample is part of a study of CD8+ T cells in alopecia areata. At the level of the study: Treated patients received oral tofacitinib, 5 to 10 mg twice daily. The tofacitinib course ran for 6 to 18 months and was followed by 6 months off drug. Notes on the study in general: Numerous expanded lesional clones remained in scalp and blood during tofacitinib. Greater clonality was observed in lesional scalp samples, especially alopecia totalis/universalis, versus normal scalp.

The treatment: oral pan-JAK inhibitor, 5-10 mg twice daily. cDNA serving as the sequencing template came from extracted, reverse transcribed RNA. This table comes from immunoSEQ multiplex PCR, and its TCRdb copy is limited to in-frame clones, with some not included. The sample has 40,000 to 45,000 clones, roughly 90% seen once. The sequence was collected from a human donor with alopecia areata. This sample comprised CD8+ T cells sorted from blood, obtained at week 24, from a patient treated with tofacitinib.

CDR3 DNA: TGTGCCAGCAGTTTATCCTACTGGAACCAGCCCCAGCATTTT. Amino acids: CASSLSYWNQPQHF. The V call is TRBV27, the J call TRBJ1-5; D call uncertain. The germline V gene has CDR1 MNHEY and CDR2 SMNVEV (reference sequence). The V and J ends lost 0 bases and 7 bases respectively, with 10 bases between them. CDR3 size: 14 residues.